The rows below give T cell receptor beta chains drawn from one sample of a study of CD8 T cells in Susac syndrome. MiXCR, run by TCRdb on the immunoSEQ multiplex PCR reads, gives a single entry per CDR3 protein. The data contain hundreds of thousands of distinct CDR3 sequences, 93% of them singletons. Sequenced sample: CD4+ T cells from PBMCs. The receptors come from a human donor with multiple sclerosis. Each CDR3 is given with its conserved first and last residue. A D gene is named only where the DNA matches it firmly. Only part of the rows carry a size: once, few, many, or a class if the clone is expanded.

V gene: TRBV9
D gene: TRBD1
J gene: TRBJ1-3
clone size: .
CDR3 protein: CASSSDRVQSGNTIYF
CDR3 DNA: TGTGCCAGCAGCTCAGACAGGGTTCAGTCTGGAAACACCATATATTTT

V gene: TRBV6-5
D gene: TRBD1
J gene: TRBJ2-5
clone size: .
CDR3 protein: CASSYPGQGGTQYF
CDR3 DNA: TGTGCCAGCAGTTACCCCGGACAGGGTGGGACCCAGTACTTC

V gene: TRBV25-1
D gene: TRBD2
J gene: TRBJ2-3
clone size: once
CDR3 protein: CASSESPAGTSDTQYF
CDR3 DNA: TGTGCCAGCAGTGAATCCCCAGCGGGAACCTCAGATACGCAGTATTTT

V gene: TRBV7-2
D gene: .
J gene: TRBJ1-2
clone size: .
CDR3 protein: CASTPWGVLDYGYTF
CDR3 DNA: TGTGCCAGCACCCCCTGGGGGGTTCTGGACTATGGCTACACCTTC

V gene: TRBV20-1
D gene: TRBD2
J gene: TRBJ2-3
clone size: .
CDR3 protein: CSARPSGVDTQYF
CDR3 DNA: TGCAGTGCTAGGCCTAGCGGGGTGGATACGCAGTATTTT

V gene: TRBV9
D gene: .
J gene: TRBJ1-5
clone size: .
CDR3 protein: CASSVGPDRNSNQPQHF
CDR3 DNA: TGTGCCAGCAGCGTAGGCCCAGACAGAAATAGCAATCAGCCCCAGCATTTT

V gene: TRBV12-5
D gene: TRBD2
J gene: TRBJ2-3
clone size: .
CDR3 protein: CASTPGGPEDTQYF
CDR3 DNA: TGTGCTAGTACCCCGGGAGGGCCGGAAGATACGCAGTATTTT

V gene: TRBV5-1
D gene: .
J gene: TRBJ2-3
clone size: .
CDR3 protein: CASSLEHGSTDTQYF
CDR3 DNA: TGCGCCAGCAGCTTGGAGCACGGAAGCACAGATACGCAGTATTTT

V gene: TRBV10-2
D gene: .
J gene: TRBJ2-1
clone size: .
CDR3 protein: CASNPTSHNEQFF
CDR3 DNA: TGCGCCAGCAACCCGACTAGTCACAATGAGCAGTTCTTC

V gene: TRBV28
D gene: TRBD2
J gene: TRBJ2-5
clone size: .
CDR3 protein: CASSRGLAGGAGETQYF
CDR3 DNA: TGTGCCAGCAGTCGAGGACTAGCGGGGGGGGCGGGAGAGACCCAGTACTTC

V gene: TRBV9
D gene: .
J gene: TRBJ2-3
clone size: .
CDR3 protein: CASSAGGTPPDTQYF
CDR3 DNA: TGTGCCAGCAGCGCCGGGGGCACCCCCCCAGATACGCAGTATTTT

V gene: TRBV25-1
D gene: .
J gene: TRBJ2-1
clone size: .
CDR3 protein: CASSASVWRQFF
CDR3 DNA: TGTGCCAGCAGTGCATCTGTCTGGCGGCAGTTCTTC

V gene: TRBV9
D gene: .
J gene: TRBJ2-7
clone size: .
CDR3 protein: CASSVDGTLSEQYF
CDR3 DNA: TGTGCCAGCAGCGTAGACGGGACCCTGTCCGAGCAGTACTTC

V gene: TRBV5-1
D gene: TRBD1
J gene: TRBJ1-3
clone size: .
CDR3 protein: CASSSTGGSSGNTIYF
CDR3 DNA: TGCGCCAGCAGCTCAACAGGGGGCTCCTCTGGAAACACCATATATTTT

V gene: TRBV20-1
D gene: TRBD2
J gene: TRBJ2-7
clone size: .
CDR3 protein: CSARSRLAGRTYEQYF
CDR3 DNA: TGCAGTGCTAGGTCCCGACTAGCGGGGAGGACCTACGAGCAGTACTTC

V gene: TRBV6-6
D gene: TRBD1
J gene: TRBJ1-4
clone size: once
CDR3 protein: CASSWRWDRDEKLFF
CDR3 DNA: TGTGCCAGCAGTTGGCGATGGGACAGGGATGAAAAACTGTTTTTT